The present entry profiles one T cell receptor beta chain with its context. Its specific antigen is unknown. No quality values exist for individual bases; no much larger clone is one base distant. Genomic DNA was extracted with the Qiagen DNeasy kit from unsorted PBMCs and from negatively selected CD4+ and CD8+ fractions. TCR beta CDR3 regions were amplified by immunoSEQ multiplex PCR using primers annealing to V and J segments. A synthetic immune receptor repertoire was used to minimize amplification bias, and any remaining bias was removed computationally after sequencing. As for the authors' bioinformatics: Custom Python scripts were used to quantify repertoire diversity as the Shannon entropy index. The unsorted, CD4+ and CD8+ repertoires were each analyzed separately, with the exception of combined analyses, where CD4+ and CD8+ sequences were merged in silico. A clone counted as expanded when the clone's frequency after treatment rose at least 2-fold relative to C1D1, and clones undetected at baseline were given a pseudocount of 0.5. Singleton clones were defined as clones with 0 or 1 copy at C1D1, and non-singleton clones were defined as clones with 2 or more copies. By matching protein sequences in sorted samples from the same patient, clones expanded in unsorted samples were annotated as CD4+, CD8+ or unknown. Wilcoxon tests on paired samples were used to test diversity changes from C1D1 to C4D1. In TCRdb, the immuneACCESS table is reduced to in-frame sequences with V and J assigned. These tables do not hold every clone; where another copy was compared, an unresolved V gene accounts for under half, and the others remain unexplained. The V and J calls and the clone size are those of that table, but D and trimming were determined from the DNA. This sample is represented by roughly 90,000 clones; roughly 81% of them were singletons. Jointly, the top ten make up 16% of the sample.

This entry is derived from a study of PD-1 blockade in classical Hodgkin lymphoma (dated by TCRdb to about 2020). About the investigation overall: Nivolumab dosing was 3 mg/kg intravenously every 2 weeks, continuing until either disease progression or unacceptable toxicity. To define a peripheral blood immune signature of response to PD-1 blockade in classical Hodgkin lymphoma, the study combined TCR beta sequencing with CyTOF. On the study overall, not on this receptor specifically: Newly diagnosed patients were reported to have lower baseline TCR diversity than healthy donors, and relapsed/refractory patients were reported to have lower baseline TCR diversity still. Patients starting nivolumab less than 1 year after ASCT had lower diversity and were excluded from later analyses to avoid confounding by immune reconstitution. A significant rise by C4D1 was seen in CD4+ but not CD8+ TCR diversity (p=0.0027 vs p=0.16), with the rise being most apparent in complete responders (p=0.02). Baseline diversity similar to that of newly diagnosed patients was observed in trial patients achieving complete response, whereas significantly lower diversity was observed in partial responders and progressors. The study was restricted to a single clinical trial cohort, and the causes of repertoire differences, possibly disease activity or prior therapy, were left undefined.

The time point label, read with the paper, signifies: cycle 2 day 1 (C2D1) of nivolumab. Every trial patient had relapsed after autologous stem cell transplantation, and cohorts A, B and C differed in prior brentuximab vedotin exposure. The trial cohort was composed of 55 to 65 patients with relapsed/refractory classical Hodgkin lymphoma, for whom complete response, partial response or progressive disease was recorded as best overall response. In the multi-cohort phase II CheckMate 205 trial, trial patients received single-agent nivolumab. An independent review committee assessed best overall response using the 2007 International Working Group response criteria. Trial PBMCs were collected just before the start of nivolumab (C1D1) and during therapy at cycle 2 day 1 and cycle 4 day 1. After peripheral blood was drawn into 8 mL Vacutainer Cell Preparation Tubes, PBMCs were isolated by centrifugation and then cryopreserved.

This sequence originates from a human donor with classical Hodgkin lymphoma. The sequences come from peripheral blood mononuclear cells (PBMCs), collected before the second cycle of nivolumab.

CDR3 region: CASSPSGGASDTQYF. The nucleotide sequence reads TGTGCCAGCAGCCCCTCGGGGGGAGCGTCAGATACGCAGTATTTT. The receptor chain draws on TRBV11-3 and TRBJ2-3; a stretch of 7 junction bases matches TRBD2. The CDR3 covers 15 residues, taking in both the cysteine and the phenylalanine. The read is trimmed to its CDR3 DNA, 45 bases read in frame from base 1. From the germline V gene, CDR1 is SGHNT and CDR2 is YENEEA. For this chain, trimming is 5 bases at the V end and 4 bases at the J end, and the number of junction bases without a gene match is 9.